The subject of this entry is one T cell receptor (beta chain). V was shortened by 2 bases and J by 3 bases, with 10 bases between the two germline ends. CDR1 MDHEN and CDR2 SYDVKM come from the germline V gene. CDR3 length: 14 amino acids. Original data processing: Reference gene primer amplification gave estimated nucleated cell counts. Measured with immunoSEQ multiplex PCR; TCRdb has only the in-frame clones, and not every one. The DNA gave D and trimming, while V, J and clone size come from that table. There are around 270,000 clones in the sample; 84% occur only once, and about 1.5% lies in the top ten. The data originate from a study of blood T cell repertoires in COVID-19. Study details: PBMCs, B-cell-depleted T cells, or T cells provided the cDNA or gDNA that made up the material.

The receptor comes from a woman aged 40 to 50 who had recovered from COVID-19. The genes are TRBV28 and TRBJ1-1, with unresolved D. Sequencing was done on a sample of peripheral blood. DNA of the CDR3: TGTGCCAGCAGTTTAATCCCCCCCTACACTGAAGCTTTCTTT. This codes for CASSLIPPYTEAFF.